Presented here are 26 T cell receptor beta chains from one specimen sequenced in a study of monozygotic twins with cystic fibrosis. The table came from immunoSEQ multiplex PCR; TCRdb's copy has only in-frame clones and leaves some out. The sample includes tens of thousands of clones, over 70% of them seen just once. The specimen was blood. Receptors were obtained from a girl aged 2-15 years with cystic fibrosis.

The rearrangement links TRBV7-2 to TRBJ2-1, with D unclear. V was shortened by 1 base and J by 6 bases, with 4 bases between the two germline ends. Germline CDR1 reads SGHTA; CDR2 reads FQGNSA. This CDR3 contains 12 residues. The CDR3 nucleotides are TGTGCCAGCAGCTTAGGGGCCAATGAGCAGTTCTTC. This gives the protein CASSLGANEQFF.

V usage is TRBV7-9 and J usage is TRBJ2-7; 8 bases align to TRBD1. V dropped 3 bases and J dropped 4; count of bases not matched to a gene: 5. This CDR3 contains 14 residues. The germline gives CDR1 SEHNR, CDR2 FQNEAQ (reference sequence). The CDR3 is CASSLAGQAYEQYF. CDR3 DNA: TGTGCCAGCAGCTTGGCGGGACAGGCTTACGAGCAGTACTTC. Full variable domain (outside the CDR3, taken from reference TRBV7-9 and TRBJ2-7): DTGVSQNPRHKITKRGQNVTFRCDPISEHNRLYWYRQTLGQGPEFLTYFQNEAQLEKSRLLSDRFSAERPKGSFSTLEIQRTEQGDSAMYLCASSLAGQAYEQYFGPGTRLTVT.

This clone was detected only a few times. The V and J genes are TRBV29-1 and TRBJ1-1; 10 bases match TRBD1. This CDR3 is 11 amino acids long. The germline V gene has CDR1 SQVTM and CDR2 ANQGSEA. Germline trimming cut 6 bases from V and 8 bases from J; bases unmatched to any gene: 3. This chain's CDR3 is CSVGTGVEAFF. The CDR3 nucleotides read TGCAGCGTGGGGACAGGGGTCGAAGCTTTCTTT.

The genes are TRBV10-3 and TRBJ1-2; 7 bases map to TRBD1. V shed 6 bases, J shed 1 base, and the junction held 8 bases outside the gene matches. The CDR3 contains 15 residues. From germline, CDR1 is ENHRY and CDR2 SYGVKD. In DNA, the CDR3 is TGTGCCATCAGACTGTTTGACAGGGTTAACTATGGCTACACCTTC. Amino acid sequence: CAIRLFDRVNYGYTF.

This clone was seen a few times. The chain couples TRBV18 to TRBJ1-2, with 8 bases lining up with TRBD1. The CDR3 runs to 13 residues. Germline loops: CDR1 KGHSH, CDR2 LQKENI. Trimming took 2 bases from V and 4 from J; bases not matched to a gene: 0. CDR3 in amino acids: CASSPDRGYGYTF. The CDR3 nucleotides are TGTGCCAGCTCACCAGACAGGGGCTATGGCTACACCTTC.

The CDR3 coding sequence is TGTGCCAGCACCCCCCGGGCAAATGAGCAGTTCTTC. This encodes CASTPRANEQFF. The V gene is TRBV6-6, the J gene TRBJ2-1; D is uncertain. CDR1 is MNHNY and CDR2 is SVGAGI in the germline V gene (reference sequence). The ends were cut back, 7 bases at V and 7 bases at J, with 11 bases in the middle. This CDR3 contains 12 residues.

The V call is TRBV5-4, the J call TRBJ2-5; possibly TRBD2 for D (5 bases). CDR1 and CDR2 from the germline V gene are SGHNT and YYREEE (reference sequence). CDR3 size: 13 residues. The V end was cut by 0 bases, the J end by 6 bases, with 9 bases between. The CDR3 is CASSLELVKTQYF. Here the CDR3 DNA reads TGTGCCAGCAGCTTGGAACTAGTTAAGACCCAGTACTTC.

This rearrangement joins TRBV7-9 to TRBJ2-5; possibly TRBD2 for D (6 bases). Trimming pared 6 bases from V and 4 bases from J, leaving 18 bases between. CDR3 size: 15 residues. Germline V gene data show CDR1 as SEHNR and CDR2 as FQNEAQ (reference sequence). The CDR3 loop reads CASRRNGRPGETQYF. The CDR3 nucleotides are TGTGCCAGCAGGAGGAACGGGAGACCGGGAGAGACCCAGTACTTC.

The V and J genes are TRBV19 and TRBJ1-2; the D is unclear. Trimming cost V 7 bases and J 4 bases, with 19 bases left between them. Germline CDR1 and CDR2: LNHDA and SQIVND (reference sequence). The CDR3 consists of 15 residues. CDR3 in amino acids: CASTPPDGRGYGYTF. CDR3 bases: TGTGCCAGTACCCCGCCGGACGGACGAGGCTATGGCTACACCTTC.

CDR3 coding DNA: TGTGCCAGCTCACCAAGAGGGACAGCAACGAACCAAGAGACCCAGTACTTC. Amino acid sequence: CASSPRGTATNQETQYF. The genes are TRBV18 and TRBJ2-5, with TRBD1 matching over 7 bases. After removal of 2 bases from V and 0 bases from J, the junction contained 9 bases not matched to a gene. Looked up from germline, CDR1 is KGHSH and CDR2 is LQKENI. The CDR3 length is 17 residues.

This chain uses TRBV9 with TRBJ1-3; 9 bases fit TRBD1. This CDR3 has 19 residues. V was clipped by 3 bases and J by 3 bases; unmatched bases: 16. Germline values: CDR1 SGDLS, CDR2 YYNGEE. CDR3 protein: CASSASGTGQFWVGNTIYF. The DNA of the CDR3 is TGTGCCAGCAGCGCATCCGGGACAGGGCAGTTTTGGGTTGGAAACACCATATATTTT.

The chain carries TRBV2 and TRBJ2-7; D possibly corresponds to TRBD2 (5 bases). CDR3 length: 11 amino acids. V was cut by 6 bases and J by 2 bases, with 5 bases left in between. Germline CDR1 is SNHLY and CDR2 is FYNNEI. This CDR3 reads CASRRAYEQYF. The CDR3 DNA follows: TGTGCCAGCAGGAGGGCCTACGAGCAGTACTTC.

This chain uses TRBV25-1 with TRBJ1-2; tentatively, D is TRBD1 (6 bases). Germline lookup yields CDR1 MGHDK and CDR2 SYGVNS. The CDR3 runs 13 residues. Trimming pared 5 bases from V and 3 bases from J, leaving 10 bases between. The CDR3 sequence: CASSQQGDYGYTF. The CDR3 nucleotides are TGTGCCAGCAGTCAACAGGGAGACTATGGCTACACCTTC.

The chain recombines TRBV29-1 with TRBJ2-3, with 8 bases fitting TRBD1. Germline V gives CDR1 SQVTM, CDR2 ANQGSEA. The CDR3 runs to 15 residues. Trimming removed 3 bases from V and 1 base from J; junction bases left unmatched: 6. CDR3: CSVEVLTGGTDTQYF. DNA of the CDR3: TGCAGCGTTGAGGTACTGACAGGGGGCACAGATACGCAGTATTTT.

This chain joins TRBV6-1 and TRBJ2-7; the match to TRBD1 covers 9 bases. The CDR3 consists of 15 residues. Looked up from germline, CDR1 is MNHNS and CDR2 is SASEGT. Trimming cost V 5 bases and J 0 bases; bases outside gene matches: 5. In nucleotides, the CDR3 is TGTGCCAGCAGTCCCGGGACAGGGCTCTCCTACGAGCAGTACTTC. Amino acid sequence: CASSPGTGLSYEQYF.

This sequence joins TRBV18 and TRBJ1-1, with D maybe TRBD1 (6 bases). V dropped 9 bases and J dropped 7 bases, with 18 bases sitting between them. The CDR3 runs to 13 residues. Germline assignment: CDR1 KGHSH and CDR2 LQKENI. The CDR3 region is CASSGGATDEAFF. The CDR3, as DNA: TGTGCCAGTTCTGGGGGGGCTACCGATGAAGCTTTCTTT.

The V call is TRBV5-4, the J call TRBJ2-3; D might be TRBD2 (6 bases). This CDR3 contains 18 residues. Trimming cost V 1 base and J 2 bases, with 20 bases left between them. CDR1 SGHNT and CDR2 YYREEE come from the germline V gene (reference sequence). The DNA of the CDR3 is TGTGCCAGCAGCTTGTTGGGACTCCTACCCTTCGACACAGATACGCAGTATTTT. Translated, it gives CASSLLGLLPFDTDTQYF.

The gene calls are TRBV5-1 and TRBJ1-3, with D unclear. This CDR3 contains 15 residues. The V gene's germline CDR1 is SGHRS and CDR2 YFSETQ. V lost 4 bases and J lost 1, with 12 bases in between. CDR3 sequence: CASSIGQGSGNTIYF. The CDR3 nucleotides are TGCGCCAGCAGCATAGGGCAAGGGTCTGGAAACACCATATATTTT.

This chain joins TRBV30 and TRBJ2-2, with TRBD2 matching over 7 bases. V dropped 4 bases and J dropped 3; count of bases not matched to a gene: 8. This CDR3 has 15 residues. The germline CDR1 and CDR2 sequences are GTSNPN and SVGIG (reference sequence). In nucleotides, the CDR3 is TGTGCCTGGACCGGACATCGGGGGGACACCGGGGAGCTGTTTTTT. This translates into CAWTGHRGDTGELFF. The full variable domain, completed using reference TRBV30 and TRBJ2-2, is SQTIHQWPATLVQPVGSPLSLECTVEGTSNPNLYWYRQAAGRGLQLLFYSVGIGQISSEVPQNLSASRPQDRQFILSSKKLLLSDSGFYLCAWTGHRGDTGELFFGEGSRLTVL.

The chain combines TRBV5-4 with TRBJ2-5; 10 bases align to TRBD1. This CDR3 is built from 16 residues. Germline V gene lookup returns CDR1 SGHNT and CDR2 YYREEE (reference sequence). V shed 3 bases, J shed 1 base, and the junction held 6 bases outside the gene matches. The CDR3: CASSSGQGPLQETQYF. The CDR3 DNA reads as TGTGCCAGCAGCTCGGGACAGGGGCCGCTCCAAGAGACCCAGTACTTC.

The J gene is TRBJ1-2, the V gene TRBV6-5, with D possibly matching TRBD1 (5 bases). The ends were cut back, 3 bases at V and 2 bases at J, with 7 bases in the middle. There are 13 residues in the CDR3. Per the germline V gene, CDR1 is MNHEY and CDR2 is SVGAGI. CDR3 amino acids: CASSYQGNYGYTF. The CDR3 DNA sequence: TGTGCCAGCAGTTATCAGGGAAACTATGGCTACACCTTC.

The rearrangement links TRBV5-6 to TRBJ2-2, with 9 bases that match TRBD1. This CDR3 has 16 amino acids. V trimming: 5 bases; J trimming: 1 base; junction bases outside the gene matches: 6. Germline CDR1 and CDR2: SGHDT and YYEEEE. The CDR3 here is CASSFPGQGNTGELFF. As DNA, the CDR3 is TGTGCCAGCAGTTTTCCGGGACAGGGGAACACCGGGGAGCTGTTTTTT.

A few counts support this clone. The CDR3 region is CASSYRDRALHF. Written as DNA, the CDR3 is TGTGCCAGCAGCTACCGGGACAGGGCCCTCCACTTT. The chain recombines TRBV5-6 with TRBJ1-6, with 9 bases fitting TRBD1. CDR1 is SGHDT, CDR2 YYEEEE, per germline. V was clipped by 3 bases and J by 14 bases; unmatched bases: 3. This CDR3 comprises 12 residues.

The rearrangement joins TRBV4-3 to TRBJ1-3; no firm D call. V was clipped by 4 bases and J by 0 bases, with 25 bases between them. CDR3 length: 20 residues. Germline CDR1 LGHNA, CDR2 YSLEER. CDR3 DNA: TGCGCCAGCAGCCCTGGACTGTCCATAAAGTTATTCCACTCTGGAAACACCATATATTTT. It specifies CASSPGLSIKLFHSGNTIYF.

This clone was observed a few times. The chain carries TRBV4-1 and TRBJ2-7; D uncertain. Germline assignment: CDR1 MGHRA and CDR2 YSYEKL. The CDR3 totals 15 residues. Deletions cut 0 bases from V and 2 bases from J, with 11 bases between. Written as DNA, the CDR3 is TGCGCCAGCAGCCAAGACACCGTCGAGACCTACGAGCAGTACTTC. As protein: CASSQDTVETYEQYF.

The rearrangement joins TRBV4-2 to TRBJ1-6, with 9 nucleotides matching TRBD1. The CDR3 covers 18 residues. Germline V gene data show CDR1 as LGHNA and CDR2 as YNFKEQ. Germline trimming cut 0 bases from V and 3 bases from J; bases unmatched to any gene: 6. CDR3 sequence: CASSQEGDRAHYNSPLHF. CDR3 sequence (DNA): TGTGCCAGCAGCCAAGAAGGGGACAGGGCGCACTATAATTCACCCCTCCACTTT.